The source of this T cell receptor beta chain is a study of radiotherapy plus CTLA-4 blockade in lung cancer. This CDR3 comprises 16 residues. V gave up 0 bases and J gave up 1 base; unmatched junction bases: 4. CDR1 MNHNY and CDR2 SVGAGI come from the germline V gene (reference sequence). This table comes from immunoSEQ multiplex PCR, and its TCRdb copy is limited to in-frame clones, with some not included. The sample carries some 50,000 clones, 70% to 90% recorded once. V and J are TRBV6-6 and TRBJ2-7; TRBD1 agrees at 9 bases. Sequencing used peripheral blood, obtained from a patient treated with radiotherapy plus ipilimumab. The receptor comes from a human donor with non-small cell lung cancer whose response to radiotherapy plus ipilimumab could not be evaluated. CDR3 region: CASSYSGQGKSYEQYF. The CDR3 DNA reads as TGTGCCAGCAGTTACTCCGGACAGGGGAAATCCTACGAGCAGTACTTC.